These 21 T cell receptor beta chains were all obtained from the same sample, sequenced in a study of beta chain features in type 1 diabetes. Every bit of the isolated RNA underwent reverse transcription, so sequencing read expressed TCRB transcripts. Clones were read by immunoSEQ multiplex PCR, and TCRdb kept only the in-frame ones, dropping some. This sample yields tens of thousands of clones, of which 30% to 35% are seen a single time; about 0.42% belongs to the top ten. The sample taken for sequencing was stem cell memory CD4+ T cells from blood. The source of these receptors is a woman between 18 and 29 years old in good health.

V usage is TRBV7-9 and J usage is TRBJ2-1; tentative D call: TRBD1 (5 bases). This CDR3 has 14 residues. The germline CDR1 and CDR2 sequences are SEHNR and FQNEAQ (reference sequence). Between the trimmed V and J ends, which lost 3 bases and 10 bases, there was a span of 16 bases. The CDR3 bases are TGTGCCAGCAGCTTGGCGACTGGGGCAAGGGAGCAGTTCTTC. It translates to CASSLATGAREQFF.

The rearrangement joins TRBV7-2 to TRBJ1-2; the D gene is possibly TRBD1 (6 bases). The germline CDR1 and CDR2 sequences are SGHTA and FQGNSA. The CDR3 has 14 residues. Trimming pared 5 bases from V and 5 bases from J, leaving 15 bases between. The CDR3 DNA reads TGTGCCAGCAGCCCCGACAGGCTCAGATATGGCTACACCTTC. Encoded protein: CASSPDRLRYGYTF.

Note on this clone: Other DNA sequences in the same sample also yield this CDR3. The chain links TRBV14 to TRBJ1-2; tentatively, D is TRBD1 (5 bases). Germline CDR1 and CDR2: SGHDN and FVKESK. Trimming left V 1 base short and J 1 base short, with 13 bases between. CDR3 length equals 16 residues. The DNA for the CDR3 is TGTGCCAGCAGCCAAGTTGCCGGGACTTTTAACTATGGCTACACCTTC. This encodes CASSQVAGTFNYGYTF.

This chain connects TRBV6-5 to TRBJ1-5, with D unclear. The CDR3 is 13 amino acids. V was pared by 6 bases and J by 8 bases, with 14 bases between. The V gene's germline CDR1 is MNHEY and CDR2 SVGAGI. Here the CDR3 reads CASSLDGGEPQHF. In DNA form, the CDR3 reads TGTGCCAGCAGCTTAGACGGCGGTGAGCCCCAGCATTTT.

This clone was detected a few times. The J gene is TRBJ2-7, the V gene TRBV5-1; no reliable D call. The CDR3 is made up of 15 amino acids. V lost 0 bases and J lost 2, with 12 bases in between. Germline V lookup: CDR1 SGHRS, CDR2 YFSETQ. The CDR3 coding sequence is TGCGCCAGCAGCTTGGGTTACGGCGGCCCCTACGAGCAGTACTTC. Its protein is CASSLGYGGPYEQYF.

This chain uses TRBV5-6 with TRBJ1-2; 9 bases fit TRBD1. Germline lookup yields CDR1 SGHDT and CDR2 YYEEEE. The J segment lost 5 bases and the V segment lost 3 bases, leaving 5 bases of the junction unmatched. The CDR3 has 14 residues. The CDR3 DNA sequence: TGTGCCAGCAGCTACCGGGACAGGGTGTATGGCTACACCTTC. This translates into CASSYRDRVYGYTF.

The J gene is TRBJ1-1, the V gene TRBV29-1; weak D call: TRBD1 (6 bases). This CDR3 is 14 amino acids long. Germline V CDR1 and CDR2: SQVTM, ANQGSEA. Deletions cut 5 bases from V and 1 base from J, with 14 bases between. The CDR3 is CSVPDRRTNTEAFF. DNA for the CDR3: TGCAGCGTTCCTGACAGGCGAACGAACACTGAAGCTTTCTTT.

This clone has only a few counts. V is TRBV6-1 and J is TRBJ1-2; 9 bases agree with TRBD1. Looked up from germline, CDR1 is MNHNS and CDR2 is SASEGT. The CDR3 contains 12 residues. The trim removed 5 bases at V and 12 bases at J, leaving 7 bases unmatched. The CDR3 nucleotides are TGTGCCAGCAGTCTGACAGGGGGATATGACACCTTC. Translating it yields CASSLTGGYDTF.

The gene calls are TRBV7-9 and TRBJ1-2; unclear D gene. Germline CDR1 SEHNR, CDR2 FQNEAQ (reference sequence). V lost 5 bases and J 8 bases, leaving 9 bases between the germline ends. The CDR3 loop spans 11 amino acids. The CDR3 bases are TGTGCCAGCAGCCTGGCCAAGGGCTACACCTTC. Translating gives CASSLAKGYTF.

This chain links TRBV5-1 with TRBJ1-4, with 9 bases that match TRBD1. The CDR3 sequence is 16 residues long. V shed 1 base, J shed 6 bases, and the junction held 7 bases outside the gene matches. The germline V gene has CDR1 SGHRS and CDR2 YFSETQ. The CDR3 nucleotides are TGCGCCAGCAGCTTGACGGACAGGGGAGGGTATGAAAAACTGTTTTTT. It specifies CASSLTDRGGYEKLFF.

The V and J genes are TRBV4-1 and TRBJ1-1; D unclear. The CDR3 runs 16 residues. Germline loops: CDR1 MGHRA, CDR2 YSYEKL. The germline V and J ends were trimmed by 3 bases and 6 bases, with 20 bases remaining between them. The CDR3 region is CASSQWKLRDGAEAFF. CDR3 bases: TGCGCCAGCAGCCAGTGGAAGCTCCGGGATGGCGCTGAAGCTTTCTTT.

This clone was seen a handful of times. The chain couples TRBV7-9 to TRBJ1-2; D is perhaps TRBD1 (5 bases). V gave up 5 bases and J gave up 4 bases, with 11 bases separating them. Germline V CDR1 and CDR2: SEHNR, FQNEAQ (reference sequence). This CDR3 comprises 13 residues. The CDR3 DNA follows: TGTGCCAGCAGCGAGGGACTGGTCTATGGCTACACCTTC. Translating gives CASSEGLVYGYTF. Combining the CDR3 with reference TRBV7-9 and TRBJ1-2 gives the whole variable domain DTGVSQNPRHKITKRGQNVTFRCDPISEHNRLYWYRQTLGQGPEFLTYFQNEAQLEKSRLLSDRFSAERPKGSFSTLEIQRTEQGDSAMYLCASSEGLVYGYTFGSGTRLTVV.

CDR3 amino acids: CASSLSQGAGTYNEQFF. The DNA for the CDR3 is TGTGCCAGCAGCTTATCCCAGGGGGCAGGGACCTACAATGAGCAGTTCTTC. The chain recombines TRBV11-2 with TRBJ2-1, with 8 bases matching TRBD1. Germline values: CDR1 SGHAT, CDR2 FQNNGV. This CDR3 has 17 amino acids. With V trimmed by 2 bases and J by 2 bases, 8 bases remained unmatched.

The chain links TRBV6-5 to TRBJ2-3; D is undetermined. Per the germline V gene, CDR1 is MNHEY and CDR2 is SVGAGI. V shed 4 bases and J shed 4 bases, with 6 bases lying between them. The CDR3 loop spans 12 amino acids. Here the CDR3 reads CASSSSSDTQYF. CDR3 coding DNA: TGTGCCAGCAGTTCGTCCTCAGATACGCAGTATTTT.

J is TRBJ2-1 and V is TRBV5-4, with 14 bases identical to TRBD2. Germline-derived CDR1 and CDR2 are SGHNT and YYREEE (reference sequence). The CDR3 contains 14 residues. Trimming at V came to 2 bases and at J to 9 bases, leaving 1 base not matched to a gene. CDR3 residues: CASSFGTSGSEQFF. The CDR3 nucleotides are TGTGCCAGCAGCTTCGGGACTAGCGGGAGTGAGCAGTTCTTC.

This clone was observed at least ten times. The chain recombines TRBV30 with TRBJ2-6; TRBD2 might be the D (5 bases). Trimming removed 2 bases at V and 1 base at J, with 15 bases between. The germline V gene has CDR1 GTSNPN and CDR2 SVGIG (reference sequence). The CDR3 contains 17 residues. The CDR3 protein is CAWSIGPTGSGANVLTF. The CDR3 DNA is TGTGCCTGGAGTATCGGACCCACGGGATCTGGGGCCAACGTCCTGACTTTC.

This clone occurred a few times. The CDR3 DNA sequence: TGCGCCAGCAGCTCCACCCTAACCTCCTACGAGCAGTACTTC. This sequence encodes CASSSTLTSYEQYF. This sequence joins TRBV5-1 and TRBJ2-7; D not certain. The CDR3 has 14 residues. Germline assignment: CDR1 SGHRS and CDR2 YFSETQ. V gave up 3 bases and J gave up 0 bases, with 10 bases separating them.

This clone was recorded a few times. Other DNA sequences in this sample translate to the same CDR3. CDR3 DNA sequence: TGTGCCTGGAATCGGGACAGTTGGAACTACGAGCAGTACTTC. Its protein product is CAWNRDSWNYEQYF. The chain recombines TRBV30 with TRBJ2-7, with 7 bases matching TRBD1. Per germline, CDR1 GTSNPN and CDR2 SVGIG (reference sequence). The CDR3 contains 14 residues. After removal of 4 bases from V and 3 bases from J, the junction contained 9 bases not matched to a gene.

In its sample, this clone was seen once. V is TRBV5-6 and J is TRBJ1-2, with 8 bases lining up with TRBD1. The CDR3 covers 15 residues. The J segment lost 2 bases and the V segment lost 8 bases, leaving 11 bases of the junction unmatched. Germline assignment: CDR1 SGHDT and CDR2 YYEEEE. Here the CDR3 DNA reads TGTGCCAGTCAACCAGGGGGCGCTTACAACTATGGCTACACCTTC. Translating gives CASQPGGAYNYGYTF.

This chain joins TRBV11-2 and TRBJ2-7; D is uncertain. The CDR3 is 11 amino acids. Germline V gives CDR1 SGHAT, CDR2 FQNNGV. The V end lost 2 bases, the J end lost 3 bases, and 2 bases lay between the germline ends. The CDR3 nucleotides read TGTGCCAGCAGCTTATACTACGAGCAGTACTTC. As protein: CASSLYYEQYF.

The table lists this clone with a few counts. J is TRBJ2-7 and V is TRBV5-6, with D maybe TRBD1 (6 bases). Germline V CDR1 and CDR2: SGHDT, YYEEEE. This CDR3 has 13 amino acids. V was trimmed by 4 bases and J by 2 bases, leaving 10 bases between them. DNA for the CDR3: TGTGCCAGCAGCCTCGACAGGCCCTACGAGCAGTACTTC. Translation: CASSLDRPYEQYF.